This entry describes one TCR beta chain. What it binds is not known. Healthy bone marrow donors made up the donor group. The trim removed 0 bases at V and 5 bases at J, leaving 5 bases unmatched. Germline V gene lookup returns CDR1 SGHRS and CDR2 YFSETQ. This CDR3 is 16 amino acids long. The record originates from a study of cytomegalovirus exposure and HLA in healthy donors. In the PCR, 60 Vbeta and 13 Jbeta primers were used. Method: immunoSEQ multiplex PCR; TCRdb's copy keeps in-frame clones and lacks some. This sample yields 85,000 to 100,000 clones, of which 81% are seen a single time; roughly 1.1% belongs to the top ten. Study-wide points: In a later analysis, DRB1 alleles had the most associated TCRs; HLA-C alleles the fewest. TCR beta V segments were, for the most part, productive about 87% or about 30% of the time in an earlier analysis.

The material sequenced was PBMCs. This sequence was found in a girl aged 2 to 9 in good health and CMV-seropositive. V and J are TRBV5-1 and TRBJ1-1; 12 bases agree with TRBD1. CDR3 bases: TGCGCCAGCAGCTTGGATGGGACAGGGGGCAGGACTGAAGCTTTCTTT. It is translated as CASSLDGTGGRTEAFF. The complete variable domain, with remaining parts taken from reference TRBV5-1 and TRBJ1-1, reads KAGVTQTPRYLIKTRGQQVTLSCSPISGHRSVSWYQQTPGQGLQFLFEYFSETQRNKGNFPGRFSGRQFSNSRSEMNVSTLELGDSALYLCASSLDGTGGRTEAFFGQGTRLTVV.